This is a list of T cell receptor beta chains from one sample in a study of shared clonotypes between healthy human individuals. Libraries were prepared by immunoSEQ multiplex PCR; TCRdb keeps only in-frame clonotypes and omits some of them. The sample has over a million clones, approximately 97% seen once. The sequenced sample was naive CD4+ T cells sorted from blood. The receptors stem from a man aged 30-40 years in good health. The conserved cysteine and the conserved F or W are not part of the CDR3 here. The order of the fields is CDR3 length, clone size, V gene, CDR3 protein. Not every row has a clone size; where given, it reads once, few, many or a size class.

length: 14
size: -
V: TRBV4-2
CDR3: ASSQSGGMAKNIQY

length: 11
size: -
V: TRBV28
CDR3: ASGTRINQPQH

length: 9
size: -
V: TRBV13
CDR3: ASRRIGELF

length: 14
size: -
V: TRBV5-1
CDR3: ASSPGPETDLYEQY

length: 13
size: -
V: TRBV19
CDR3: ASSMTTLSNQPQH

length: 11
size: -
V: TRBV6-5
CDR3: ASGQGMNTEAF

length: 14
size: -
V: TRBV9
CDR3: ASSVGGLGWNTEAF

length: 12
size: -
V: TRBV7-7
CDR3: ASSEEDGGETQY

length: 14
size: -
V: TRBV10-3
CDR3: AINSGTMGVDTEAF

length: 12
size: -
V: TRBV28
CDR3: ASIPGTRHQPQH

length: 14
size: -
V: TRBV19
CDR3: ASSIVLGLAANEQF

length: 12
size: -
V: TRBV5-4
CDR3: ASSFGQGADTQY

length: 12
size: -
V: TRBV18
CDR3: ASSPFEGAGELF

length: 11
size: -
V: TRBV7-8
CDR3: ASSIRQNTEAF

length: 14
size: -
V: TRBV7-9
CDR3: ASSLAAGIGADTQY

length: 8
size: few
V: TRBV20-1
CDR3: SALEGGQY

length: 14
size: -
V: TRBV7-9
CDR3: ASSPLAGPSYNEQF

length: 12
size: few
V: TRBV7-9
CDR3: ASSFRELAYEQY

length: 12
size: -
V: TRBV6-6
CDR3: ASRVRINSYEQY

length: 9
size: -
V: TRBV28
CDR3: ASSRTDTQY

length: 14
size: -
V: TRBV5-5
CDR3: ASSLAGILAKNIQY

length: 12
size: -
V: TRBV2
CDR3: ASSVLAGANVLT

length: 13
size: -
V: TRBV5-1
CDR3: ASSLEGLAVNEQF

length: 14
size: -
V: TRBV5-1
CDR3: ASSLGLTGLNTEAF

length: 11
size: -
V: TRBV12-5
CDR3: ASGLQENTEAF

length: 12
size: -
V: TRBV19
CDR3: ASSIKSTVYGYT

length: 12
size: -
V: TRBV28
CDR3: ASSSAGSKEKLF

length: 13
size: -
V: TRBV28
CDR3: ASRPWLPGGNTIY